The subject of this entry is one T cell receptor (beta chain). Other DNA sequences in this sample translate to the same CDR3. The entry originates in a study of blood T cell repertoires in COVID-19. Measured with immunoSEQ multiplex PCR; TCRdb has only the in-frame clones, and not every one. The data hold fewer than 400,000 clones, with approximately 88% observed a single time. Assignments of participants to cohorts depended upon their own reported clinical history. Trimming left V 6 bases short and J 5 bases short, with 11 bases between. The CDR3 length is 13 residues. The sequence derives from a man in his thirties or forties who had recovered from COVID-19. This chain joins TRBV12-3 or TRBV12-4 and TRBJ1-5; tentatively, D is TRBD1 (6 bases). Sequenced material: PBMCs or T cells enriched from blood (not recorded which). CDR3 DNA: TGTGCCAGCAGCCTGGACAGCTATCAGCCCCAGCATTTT. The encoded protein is CASSLDSYQPQHF.